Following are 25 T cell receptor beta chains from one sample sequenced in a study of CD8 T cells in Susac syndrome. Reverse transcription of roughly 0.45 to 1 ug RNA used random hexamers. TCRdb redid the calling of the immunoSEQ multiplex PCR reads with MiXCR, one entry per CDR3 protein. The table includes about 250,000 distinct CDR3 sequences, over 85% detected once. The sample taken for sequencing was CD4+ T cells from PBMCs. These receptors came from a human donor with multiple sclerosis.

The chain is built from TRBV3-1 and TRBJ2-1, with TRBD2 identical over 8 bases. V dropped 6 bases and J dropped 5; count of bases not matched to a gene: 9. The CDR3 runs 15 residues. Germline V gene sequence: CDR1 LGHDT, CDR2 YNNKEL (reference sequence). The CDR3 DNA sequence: TGTGCCAGCAGGCTGGGGGCGGGGGGTAACAATGAGCAGTTCTTC. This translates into CASRLGAGGNNEQFF.

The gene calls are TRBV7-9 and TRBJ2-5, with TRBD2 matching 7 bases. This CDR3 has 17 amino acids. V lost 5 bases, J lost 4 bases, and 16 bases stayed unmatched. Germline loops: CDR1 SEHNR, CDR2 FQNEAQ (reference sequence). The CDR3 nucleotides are TGTGCCAGCAGCCCTGATAGACTAGCCATAAGTCGAGAGACCCAGTACTTC. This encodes CASSPDRLAISRETQYF.

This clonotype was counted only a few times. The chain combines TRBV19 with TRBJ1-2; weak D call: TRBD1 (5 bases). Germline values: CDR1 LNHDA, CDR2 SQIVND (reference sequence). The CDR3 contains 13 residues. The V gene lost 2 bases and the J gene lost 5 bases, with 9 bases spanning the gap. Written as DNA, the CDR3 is TGTGCCAGTAGTATATTGGGGGATTATGGCTACACCTTC. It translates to CASSILGDYGYTF.

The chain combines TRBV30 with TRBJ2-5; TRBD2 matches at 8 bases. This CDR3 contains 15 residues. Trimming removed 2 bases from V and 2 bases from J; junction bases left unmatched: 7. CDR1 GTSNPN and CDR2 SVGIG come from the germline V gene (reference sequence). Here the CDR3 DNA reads TGTGCCTGGAGTAGGATAGCGGGGAGTCAAGAGACCCAGTACTTC. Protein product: CAWSRIAGSQETQYF.

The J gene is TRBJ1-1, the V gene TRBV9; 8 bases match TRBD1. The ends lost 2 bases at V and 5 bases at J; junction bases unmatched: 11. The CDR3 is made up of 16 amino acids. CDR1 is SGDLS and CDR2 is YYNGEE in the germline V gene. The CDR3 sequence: CASSVIPGGAGTEAFF. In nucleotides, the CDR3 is TGTGCCAGCAGCGTCATTCCAGGGGGCGCGGGGACTGAAGCTTTCTTT.

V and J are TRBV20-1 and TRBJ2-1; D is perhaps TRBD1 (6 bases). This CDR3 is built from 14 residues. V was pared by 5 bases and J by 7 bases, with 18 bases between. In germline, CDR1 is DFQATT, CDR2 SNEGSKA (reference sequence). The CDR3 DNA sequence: TGCAGTGCTGCACCGGGACCCAGGGGAAATGAGCAGTTCTTC. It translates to CSAAPGPRGNEQFF.

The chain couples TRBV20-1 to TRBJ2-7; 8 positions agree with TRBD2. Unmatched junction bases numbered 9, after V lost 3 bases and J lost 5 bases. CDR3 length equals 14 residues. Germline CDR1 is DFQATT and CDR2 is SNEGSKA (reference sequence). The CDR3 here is CSASFRGGTNEQYF. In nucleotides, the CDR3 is TGCAGTGCTAGCTTCCGGGGGGGCACAAACGAGCAGTACTTC.

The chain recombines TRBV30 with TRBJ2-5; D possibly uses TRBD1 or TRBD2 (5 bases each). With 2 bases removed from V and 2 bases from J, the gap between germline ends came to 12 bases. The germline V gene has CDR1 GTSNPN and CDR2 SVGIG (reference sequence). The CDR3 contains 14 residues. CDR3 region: CAWSRGGTQETQYF. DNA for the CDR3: TGTGCCTGGAGTCGGGGCGGTACACAAGAGACCCAGTACTTC.

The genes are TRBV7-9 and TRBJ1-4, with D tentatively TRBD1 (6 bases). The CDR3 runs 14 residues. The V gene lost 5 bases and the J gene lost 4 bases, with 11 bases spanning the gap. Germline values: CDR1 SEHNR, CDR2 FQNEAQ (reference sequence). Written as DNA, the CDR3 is TGTGCCAGCAGCACGCGACAGGTTAATGAAAAACTGTTTTTT. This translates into CASSTRQVNEKLFF.

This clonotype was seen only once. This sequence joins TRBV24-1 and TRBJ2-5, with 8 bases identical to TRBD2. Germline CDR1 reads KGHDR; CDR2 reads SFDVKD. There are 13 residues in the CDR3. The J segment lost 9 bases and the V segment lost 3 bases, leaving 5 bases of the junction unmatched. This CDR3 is CATSDPGLGAQYF. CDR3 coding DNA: TGTGCCACCAGTGATCCGGGACTAGGCGCCCAGTACTTC.

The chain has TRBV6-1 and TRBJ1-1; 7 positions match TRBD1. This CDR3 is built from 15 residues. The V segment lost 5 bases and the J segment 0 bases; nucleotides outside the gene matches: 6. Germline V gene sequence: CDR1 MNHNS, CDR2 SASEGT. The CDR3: CASSLGTVLNTEAFF. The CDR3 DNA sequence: TGTGCCAGCAGTCTTGGGACAGTTTTGAACACTGAAGCTTTCTTT.

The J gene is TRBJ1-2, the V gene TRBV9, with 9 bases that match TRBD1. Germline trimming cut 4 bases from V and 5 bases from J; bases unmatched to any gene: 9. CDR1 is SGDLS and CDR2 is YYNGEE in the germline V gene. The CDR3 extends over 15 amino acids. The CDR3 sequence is CASSPSGGTGYGYTF. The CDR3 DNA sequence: TGTGCCAGCAGCCCCTCGGGGGGGACAGGGTATGGCTACACCTTC.

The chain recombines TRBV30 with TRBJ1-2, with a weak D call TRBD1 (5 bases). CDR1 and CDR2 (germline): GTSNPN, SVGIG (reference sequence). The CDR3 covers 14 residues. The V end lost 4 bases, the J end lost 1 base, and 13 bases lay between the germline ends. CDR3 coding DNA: TGTGCCTGGACTCAAGACAGATTTAACTATGGCTACACCTTC. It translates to CAWTQDRFNYGYTF.

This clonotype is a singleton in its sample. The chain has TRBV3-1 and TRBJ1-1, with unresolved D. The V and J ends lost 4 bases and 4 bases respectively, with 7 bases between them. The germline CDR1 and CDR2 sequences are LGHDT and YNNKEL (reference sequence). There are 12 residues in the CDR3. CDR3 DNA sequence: TGTGCCAGCAGCCGAACACGCACTGAAGCTTTCTTT. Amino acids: CASSRTRTEAFF.

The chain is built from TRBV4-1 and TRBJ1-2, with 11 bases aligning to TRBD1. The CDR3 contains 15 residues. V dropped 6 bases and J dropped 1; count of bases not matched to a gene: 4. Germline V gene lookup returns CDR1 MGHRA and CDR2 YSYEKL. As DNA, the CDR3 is TGCGCCAGCAGTCGGACAGGGGGCCGTAACTATGGCTACACCTTC. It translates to CASSRTGGRNYGYTF.

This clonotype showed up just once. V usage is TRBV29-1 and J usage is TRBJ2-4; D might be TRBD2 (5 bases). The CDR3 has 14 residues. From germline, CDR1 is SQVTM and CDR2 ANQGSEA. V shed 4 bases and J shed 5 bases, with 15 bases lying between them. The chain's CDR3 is CSVVSGSAQNIQYF. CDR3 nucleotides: TGCAGCGTTGTCTCGGGGTCTGCCCAAAACATTCAGTACTTC. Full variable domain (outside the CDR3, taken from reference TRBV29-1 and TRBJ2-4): SAVISQKPSRDICQRGTSLTIQCQVDSQVTMMFWYRQQPGQSLTLIATANQGSEATYESGFVIDKFPISRPNLTFSTLTVSNMSPEDSSIYLCSVVSGSAQNIQYFGAGTRLSVL.

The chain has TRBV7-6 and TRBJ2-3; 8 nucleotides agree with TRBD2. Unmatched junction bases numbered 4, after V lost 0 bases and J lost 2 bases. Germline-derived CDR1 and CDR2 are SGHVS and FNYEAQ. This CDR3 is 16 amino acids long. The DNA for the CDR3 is TGTGCCAGCAGCTTAGCCGGGGGGGCAACCACAGATACGCAGTATTTT. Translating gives CASSLAGGATTDTQYF. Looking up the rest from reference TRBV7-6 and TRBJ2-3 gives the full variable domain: GAGVSQSPRYKVTKRGQDVALRCDPISGHVSLYWYRQALGQGPEFLTYFNYEAQQDKSGLPNDRFSAERPEGSISTLTIQRTEQRDSAMYRCASSLAGGATTDTQYFGPGTRLTVL.

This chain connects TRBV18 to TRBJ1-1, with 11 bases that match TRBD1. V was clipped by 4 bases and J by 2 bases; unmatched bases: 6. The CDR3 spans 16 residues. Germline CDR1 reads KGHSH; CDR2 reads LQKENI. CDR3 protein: CASSRTGGAGNTEAFF. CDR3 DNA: TGTGCCAGCTCACGGACAGGGGGCGCGGGCAACACTGAAGCTTTCTTT.

CDR3 residues: CASSPQGEEKLFF. Written as DNA, the CDR3 is TGCGCCAGCAGCCCCCAGGGTGAGGAAAAACTGTTTTTT. The chain links TRBV5-1 to TRBJ1-4, with a possible D match to TRBD1 (5 bases). The length of the CDR3 is 13 residues. V lost 4 bases to trimming and J lost 8 bases, with 12 bases between them. Germline loops: CDR1 SGHRS, CDR2 YFSETQ.

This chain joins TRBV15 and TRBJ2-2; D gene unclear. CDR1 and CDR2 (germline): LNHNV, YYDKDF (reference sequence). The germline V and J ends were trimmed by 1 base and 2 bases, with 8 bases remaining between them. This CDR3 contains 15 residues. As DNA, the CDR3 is TGTGCCACCAGCAGAGTGGATCGTAACACCGGGGAGCTGTTTTTT. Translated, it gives CATSRVDRNTGELFF.

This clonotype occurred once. Here the CDR3 reads CSASTVFEAFF. The CDR3 DNA reads as TGCAGTGCCTCGACCGTTTTTGAAGCTTTCTTT. The chain is built from TRBV20-1 and TRBJ1-1; unclear D gene. The CDR3 length is 11 residues. The V gene's germline CDR1 is DFQATT and CDR2 SNEGSKA (reference sequence). V shed 6 bases and J shed 7 bases, with 12 bases lying between them.

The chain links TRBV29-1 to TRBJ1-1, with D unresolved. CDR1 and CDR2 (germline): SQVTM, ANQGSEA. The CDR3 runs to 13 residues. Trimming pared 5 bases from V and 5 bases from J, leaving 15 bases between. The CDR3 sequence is CSVQVGSGTEAFF. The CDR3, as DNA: TGCAGCGTTCAGGTGGGATCAGGAACTGAAGCTTTCTTT.

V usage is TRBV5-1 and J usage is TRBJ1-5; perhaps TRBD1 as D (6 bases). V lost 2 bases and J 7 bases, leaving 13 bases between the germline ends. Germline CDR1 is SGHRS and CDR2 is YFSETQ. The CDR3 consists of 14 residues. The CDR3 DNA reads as TGCGCCAGCAGCTTTGATCCCCAGGGGCAGCCCCAGCATTTT. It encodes CASSFDPQGQPQHF.

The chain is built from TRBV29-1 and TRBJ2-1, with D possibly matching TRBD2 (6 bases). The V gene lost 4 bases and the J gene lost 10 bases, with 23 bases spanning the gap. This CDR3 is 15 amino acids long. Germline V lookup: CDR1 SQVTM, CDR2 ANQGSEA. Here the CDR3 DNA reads TGCAGCGTTGTCCCGGCGGGAACAAGGCTCGGCGAGCAGTTCTTC. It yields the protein CSVVPAGTRLGEQFF.

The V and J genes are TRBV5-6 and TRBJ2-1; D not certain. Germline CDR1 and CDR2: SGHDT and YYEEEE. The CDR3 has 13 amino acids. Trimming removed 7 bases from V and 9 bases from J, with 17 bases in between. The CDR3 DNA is TGTGCCAGCCAAGGGCTAGGGTCCGCTGAGCAGTTCTTC. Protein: CASQGLGSAEQFF.